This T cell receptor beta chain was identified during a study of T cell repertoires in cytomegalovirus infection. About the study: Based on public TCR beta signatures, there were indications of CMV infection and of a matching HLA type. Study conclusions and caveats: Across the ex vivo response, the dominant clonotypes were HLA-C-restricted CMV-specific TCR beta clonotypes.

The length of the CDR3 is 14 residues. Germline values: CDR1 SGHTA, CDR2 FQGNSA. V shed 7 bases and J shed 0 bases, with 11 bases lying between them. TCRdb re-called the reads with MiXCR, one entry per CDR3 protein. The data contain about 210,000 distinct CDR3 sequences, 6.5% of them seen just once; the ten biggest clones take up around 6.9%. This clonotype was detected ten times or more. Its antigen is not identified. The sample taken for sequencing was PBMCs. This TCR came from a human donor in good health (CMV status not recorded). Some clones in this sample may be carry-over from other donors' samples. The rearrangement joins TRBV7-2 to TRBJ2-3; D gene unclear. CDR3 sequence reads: CASNDKTSTDTQYF. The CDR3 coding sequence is TGTGCCAGCAACGATAAAACTAGCACAGATACGCAGTATTTT.